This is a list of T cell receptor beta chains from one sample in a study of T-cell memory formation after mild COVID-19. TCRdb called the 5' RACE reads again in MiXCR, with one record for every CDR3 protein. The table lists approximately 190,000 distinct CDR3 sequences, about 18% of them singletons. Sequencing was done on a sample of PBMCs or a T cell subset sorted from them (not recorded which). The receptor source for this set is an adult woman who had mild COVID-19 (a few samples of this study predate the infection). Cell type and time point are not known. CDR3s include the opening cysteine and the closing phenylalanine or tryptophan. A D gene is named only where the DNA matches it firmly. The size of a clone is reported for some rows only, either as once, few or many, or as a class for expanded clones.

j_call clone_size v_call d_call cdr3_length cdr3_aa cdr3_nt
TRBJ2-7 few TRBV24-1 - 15 CATSDPSGPTYEQYF TGTGCCACCAGTGACCCCTCAGGGCCGACCTACGAGCAGTACTTC
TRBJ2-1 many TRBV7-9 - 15 CASSPAVGSYNEQFF TGTGCCAGCAGCCCCGCCGTTGGGTCCTACAATGAGCAGTTCTTC
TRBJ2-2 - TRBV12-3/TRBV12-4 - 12 CASNRATGELFF TGTGCCAGCAATCGGGCGACCGGGGAGCTGTTTTTT
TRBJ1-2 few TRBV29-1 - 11 CSALRDYGYTF TGCAGCGCCCTACGGGACTATGGCTACACCTTC
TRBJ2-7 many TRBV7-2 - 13 CASSLGPSGEQYF TGTGCCAGCAGCTTAGGGCCCTCCGGCGAGCAGTACTTC
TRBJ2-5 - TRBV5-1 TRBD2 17 CASSPGVVAGAQETQYF TGCGCCAGCAGCCCGGGTGTTGTAGCGGGGGCCCAAGAGACCCAGTACTTC
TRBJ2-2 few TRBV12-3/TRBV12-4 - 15 CASRRGTRTTGELFF TGTGCCAGCAGAAGGGGGACGCGGACCACCGGGGAGCTGTTTTTT
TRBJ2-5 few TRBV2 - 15 CASSVLGLPQETQYF TGTGCCAGCAGTGTTTTAGGACTCCCCCAAGAGACCCAGTACTTC
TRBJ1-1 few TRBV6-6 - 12 CATSPRGLVAFF TGTGCCACCAGCCCCAGGGGACTTGTGGCTTTCTTT
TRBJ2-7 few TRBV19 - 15 CASSIGPSVIYEQYF TGTGCCAGTAGTATAGGGCCCTCGGTGATCTACGAGCAGTACTTC
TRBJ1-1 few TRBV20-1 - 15 CSARDPNRVNTEAFF TGCAGTGCTAGAGATCCGAACAGGGTGAACACTGAAGCTTTCTTT
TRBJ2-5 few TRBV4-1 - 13 CASSQLRGETQYF TGCGCCAGCAGCCAACTCAGAGGAGAGACCCAGTACTTC
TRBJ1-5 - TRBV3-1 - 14 CASSQDASNQPQHF TGTGCCAGCAGCCAAGATGCGAGCAATCAGCCCCAGCATTTT
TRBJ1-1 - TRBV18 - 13 CASSGGRPTEAFF TGTGCCAGCTCGGGGGGGCGGCCCACTGAAGCTTTCTTT
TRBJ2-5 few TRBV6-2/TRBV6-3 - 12 CASKLEGETQYF TGTGCCAGCAAACTGGAGGGAGAGACCCAGTACTTC
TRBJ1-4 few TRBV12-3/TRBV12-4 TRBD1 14 CASHRDSSYEKLFF TGTGCCAGCCATAGGGACAGTTCTTATGAAAAACTGTTTTTT
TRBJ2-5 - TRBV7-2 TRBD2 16 CASSLLGLGRQETQYF TGTGCCAGCAGCCTGTTAGGACTAGGACGCCAAGAGACCCAGTACTTC
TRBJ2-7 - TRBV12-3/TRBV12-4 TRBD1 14 CASNTGQGFHEQYF TGTGCCAGCAATACGGGACAGGGATTCCACGAGCAGTACTTC
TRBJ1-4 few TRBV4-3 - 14 CASSQAGTYEKLFF TGCGCCAGCAGCCAAGCCGGGACATATGAAAAACTGTTTTTT
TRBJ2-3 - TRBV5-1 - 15 CASSLGVETTDTQYF TGCGCCAGCAGCTTGGGGGTAGAAACCACAGATACGCAGTATTTT
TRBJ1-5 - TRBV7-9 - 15 CASSKSGTWDQPQHF TGTGCCAGCAGCAAGTCAGGGACCTGGGATCAGCCCCAGCATTTT
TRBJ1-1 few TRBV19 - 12 CASTIRGREAFF TGTGCCAGTACCATCAGGGGCCGTGAAGCTTTCTTT
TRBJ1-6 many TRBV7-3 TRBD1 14 CASSSGQANSPLHF TGTGCCAGCAGTTCCGGACAGGCTAATTCACCCCTCCACTTT
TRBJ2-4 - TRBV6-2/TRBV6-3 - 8 CASSLQYF TGTGCCAGCAGCCTCCAGTACTTC
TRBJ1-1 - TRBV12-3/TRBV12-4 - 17 CASSLRPSVSLNTEAFF TGTGCCAGCAGTTTAAGACCGTCGGTTTCCTTGAACACTGAAGCTTTCTTT
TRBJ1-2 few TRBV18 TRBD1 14 CASSDNDRGYGYTF TGTGCCAGCTCAGACAACGACAGGGGCTATGGCTACACCTTC
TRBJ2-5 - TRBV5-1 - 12 CASRLGQETQYF TGCGCCAGCAGACTCGGCCAAGAGACCCAGTACTTC
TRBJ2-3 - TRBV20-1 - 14 CSASYHRAGDTQYF TGCAGTGCTAGTTATCACAGGGCTGGTGATACGCAGTATTTT
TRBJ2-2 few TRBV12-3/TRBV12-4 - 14 CASSFGQSAGELFF TGTGCCAGCAGTTTTGGGCAGAGCGCCGGGGAGCTGTTTTTT
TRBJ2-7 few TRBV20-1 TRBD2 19 CSANGGLAGGHRSSYEQYF TGCAGTGCTAATGGAGGGCTAGCGGGGGGGCACCGTAGCTCCTACGAGCAGTACTTC
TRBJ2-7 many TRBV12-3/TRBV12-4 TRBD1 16 CASSFRTGTASYEQYF TGTGCCAGCTCTTTCCGGACCGGGACAGCCTCCTACGAGCAGTACTTC
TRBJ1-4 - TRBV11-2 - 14 CASSFAGKYEKLFF TGTGCCAGCAGCTTCGCCGGGAAGTATGAAAAACTGTTTTTT
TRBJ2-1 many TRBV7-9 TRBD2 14 CASSLGTSGNEQFF TGTGCCAGCAGCTTAGGGACTAGCGGCAATGAGCAGTTCTTC
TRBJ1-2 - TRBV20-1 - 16 CSARDKGGSANYGYTF TGCAGTGCTAGAGATAAGGGGGGTTCGGCAAATTATGGCTACACCTTC
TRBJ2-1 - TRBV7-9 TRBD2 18 CASSLSIMKSGGWNEQFF TGTGCCAGCAGCTTATCTATCATGAAGAGCGGGGGATGGAATGAGCAGTTCTTC
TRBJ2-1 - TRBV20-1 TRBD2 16 CSAPPGTSGIYNEQFF TGCAGTGCCCCGCCCGGGACTAGCGGGATTTACAATGAGCAGTTCTTC
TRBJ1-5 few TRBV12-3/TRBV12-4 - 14 CASSRTARGEPQHF TGTGCCAGCAGTCGGACGGCCCGGGGGGAGCCCCAGCATTTT
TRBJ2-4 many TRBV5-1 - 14 CASSAGGPQNIQYF TGCGCCAGCAGCGCCGGGGGGCCACAAAACATTCAGTACTTC
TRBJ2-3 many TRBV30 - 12 CAWSGRADTQYF TGTGCCTGGTCAGGGCGGGCAGATACGCAGTATTTT
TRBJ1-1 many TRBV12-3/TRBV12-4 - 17 CASRTARRGGMNTEAFF TGTGCCAGCCGTACGGCCCGACGCGGGGGGATGAACACTGAAGCTTTCTTT
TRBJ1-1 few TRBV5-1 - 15 CASSLVASLNTEAFF TGCGCCAGCAGCTTGGTAGCCTCTTTGAACACTGAAGCTTTCTTT
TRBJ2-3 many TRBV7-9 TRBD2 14 CASTGRGSTDTQYF TGTGCCAGCACCGGGAGGGGTAGCACAGATACGCAGTATTTT
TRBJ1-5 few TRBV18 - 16 CASSPPGRGNNQPQHF TGTGCCAGCTCACCCCCTGGCAGGGGTAACAATCAGCCCCAGCATTTT
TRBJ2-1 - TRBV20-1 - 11 CSARDQTAPVF TGCAGTGCTAGAGATCAGACCGCCCCGGTCTTC
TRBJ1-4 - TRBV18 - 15 CASSPSAATNEKLFF TGTGCCAGCTCACCATCGGCAGCAACTAATGAAAAACTGTTTTTT
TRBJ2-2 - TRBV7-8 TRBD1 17 CASSRRRDSPGTGELFF TGTGCCAGCAGCCGCCGCCGGGACAGCCCAGGCACCGGGGAGCTGTTTTTT